A single sample gave rise to the 8 T cell receptor beta chains below, sequenced in a study of shared clonotypes between healthy human individuals. Clones were sequenced by immunoSEQ multiplex PCR, and TCRdb holds only the in-frame ones, with some missing. The sample holds 2 million to 2.5 million clones, roughly 94% seen once. CD45RO-negative cells were positively selected for CCR7, leaving out terminally differentiated effector memory CD45RA+ cells. Material: naive CD8+ T cells sorted from blood. The receptors shown here come from a man between 18 and 35 years old in good health.

As to this clone: The sample holds other DNA sequences that translate to the same CDR3. The chain combines TRBV7-9 with TRBJ2-7; D remains unclear. Germline V gives CDR1 SEHNR, CDR2 FQNEAQ (reference sequence). V lost 2 bases to trimming and J lost 0 bases, with 8 bases between them. The CDR3 covers 14 residues. The chain's CDR3 is CASSLPGGSYEQYF. For the CDR3, the DNA is TGTGCCAGCAGCTTACCTGGCGGCTCCTACGAGCAGTACTTC.

This clone was picked up one time. The DNA of the CDR3 is TGTGCCAGTAGTCTCGAGAGTGGGGGGGTGTACGAGCAGTACTTC. Its protein product is CASSLESGGVYEQYF. The chain links TRBV19 to TRBJ2-7; 7 bases line up with TRBD2. Germline loops: CDR1 LNHDA, CDR2 SQIVND (reference sequence). V was clipped by 5 bases and J by 4 bases; unmatched bases: 11. This CDR3 comprises 15 residues.

V gene TRBV7-9 combines with J gene TRBJ1-4, with 7 bases matching TRBD1. CDR1 SEHNR and CDR2 FQNEAQ come from the germline V gene (reference sequence). V lost 5 bases and J lost 5; bases outside the gene matches: 11. There are 16 residues in the CDR3. CDR3 DNA sequence: TGTGCCAGCAGCAGTAGATCCGGACAGGAGAATGAAAAACTGTTTTTT. Protein: CASSSRSGQENEKLFF.

The rearrangement links TRBV6-6 to TRBJ1-2; D is unresolved. V lost 5 bases and J 5 bases, leaving 12 bases between the germline ends. Germline V gives CDR1 MNHNY, CDR2 SVGAGI (reference sequence). The CDR3 totals 13 residues. The chain's CDR3 is CASSIGDSYGYTF. DNA of the CDR3: TGTGCCAGCAGTATCGGGGATTCATATGGCTACACCTTC.

The sample holds a few counts of this clone. V usage is TRBV6-4 and J usage is TRBJ1-1; 7 bases fit TRBD1. The length of the CDR3 is 16 residues. With V trimmed by 2 bases and J by 6 bases, 12 bases remained unmatched. Germline V gene data show CDR1 as MRHNA and CDR2 as SNTAGT. CDR3 protein: CASSDPTSGTAAEAFF. The CDR3 coding sequence is TGTGCCAGCAGTGACCCGACTTCAGGGACAGCAGCTGAAGCTTTCTTT.

This clone is a singleton in its sample. The V and J genes are TRBV7-9 and TRBJ1-1; D not resolved. Germline loops: CDR1 SEHNR, CDR2 FQNEAQ (reference sequence). The ends were cut back, 3 bases at V and 8 bases at J, with 7 bases in the middle. The CDR3 is made up of 11 amino acids. CDR3 region: CASSLALEAFF. The DNA for the CDR3 is TGTGCCAGCAGCTTGGCCCTCGAAGCTTTCTTT.

This clone has a single count. This sequence joins TRBV5-4 and TRBJ2-7; 9 positions agree with TRBD1. Germline values: CDR1 SGHNT, CDR2 YYREEE (reference sequence). Trimming removed 1 base from V and 4 bases from J; junction bases left unmatched: 6. This CDR3 spans 15 amino acids. This CDR3 reads CASSLPGTGKYEQYF. CDR3 in DNA: TGTGCCAGCAGCTTGCCCGGGACAGGGAAGTACGAGCAGTACTTC.

This chain uses TRBV27 with TRBJ2-7, with 7 bases identical to TRBD1. The germline V gene has CDR1 MNHEY and CDR2 SMNVEV (reference sequence). V gave up 5 bases and J gave up 6 bases; unmatched junction bases: 10. The length of the CDR3 is 14 residues. The CDR3 coding sequence is TGTGCCAGCAGTCCCGACAGGGAAGGAGGCGAGCAGTACTTC. Translation: CASSPDREGGEQYF.